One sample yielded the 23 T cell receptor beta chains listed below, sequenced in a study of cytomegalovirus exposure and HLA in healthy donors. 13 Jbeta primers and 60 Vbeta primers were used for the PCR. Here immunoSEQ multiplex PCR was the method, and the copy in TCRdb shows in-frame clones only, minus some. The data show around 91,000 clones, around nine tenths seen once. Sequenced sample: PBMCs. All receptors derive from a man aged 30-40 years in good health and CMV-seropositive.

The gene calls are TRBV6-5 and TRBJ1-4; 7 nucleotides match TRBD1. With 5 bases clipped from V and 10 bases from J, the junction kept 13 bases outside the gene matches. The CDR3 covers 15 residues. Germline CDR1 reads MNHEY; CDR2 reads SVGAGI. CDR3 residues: CASSLRQGGVGKLFF. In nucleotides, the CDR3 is TGTGCCAGCAGTCTCCGGCAGGGGGGTGTGGGAAAACTGTTTTTT.

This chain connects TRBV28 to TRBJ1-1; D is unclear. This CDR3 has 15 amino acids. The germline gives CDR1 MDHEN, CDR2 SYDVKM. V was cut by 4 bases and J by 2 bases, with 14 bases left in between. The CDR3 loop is CASSYAGKGNTEAFF. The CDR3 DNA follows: TGTGCCAGCAGTTACGCGGGGAAGGGAAACACTGAAGCTTTCTTT.

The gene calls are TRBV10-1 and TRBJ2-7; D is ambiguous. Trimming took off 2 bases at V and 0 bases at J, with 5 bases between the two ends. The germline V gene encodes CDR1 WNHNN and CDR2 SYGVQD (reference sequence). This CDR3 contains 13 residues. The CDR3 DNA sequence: TGCGCCAGCAGTGAGGCAGTCTCCTACGAGCAGTACTTC. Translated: CASSEAVSYEQYF.

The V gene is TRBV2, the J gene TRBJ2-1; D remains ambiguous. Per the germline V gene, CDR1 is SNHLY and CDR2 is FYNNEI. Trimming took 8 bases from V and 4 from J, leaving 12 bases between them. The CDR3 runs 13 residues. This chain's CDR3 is CASGGLKYNEQFF. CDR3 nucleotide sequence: TGTGCCAGCGGCGGCCTAAAGTACAATGAGCAGTTCTTC.

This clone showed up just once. The CDR3: CASSLASGSTSGELFF. As DNA, the CDR3 is TGCGCCAGCAGCTTGGCGTCAGGGTCGACGTCCGGGGAGCTGTTTTTT. This chain joins TRBV5-1 and TRBJ2-2; possible D gene TRBD1, 5 bases. CDR1 SGHRS and CDR2 YFSETQ come from the germline V gene. The germline V and J ends were trimmed by 0 bases and 6 bases, with 15 bases remaining between them. This CDR3 comprises 16 residues.

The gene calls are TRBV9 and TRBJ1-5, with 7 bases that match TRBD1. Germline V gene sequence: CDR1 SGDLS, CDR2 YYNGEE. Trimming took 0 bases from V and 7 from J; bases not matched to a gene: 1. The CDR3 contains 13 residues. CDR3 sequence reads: CASSVGQGQPQHF. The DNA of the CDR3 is TGTGCCAGCAGCGTAGGACAGGGCCAGCCCCAGCATTTT.

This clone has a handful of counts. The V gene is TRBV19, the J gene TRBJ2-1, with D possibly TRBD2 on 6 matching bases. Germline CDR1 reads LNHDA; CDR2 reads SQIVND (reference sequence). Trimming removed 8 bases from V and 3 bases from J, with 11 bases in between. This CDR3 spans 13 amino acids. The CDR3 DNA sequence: TGTGCCAGTCTTGCGGGGAACTACAATGAGCAGTTCTTC. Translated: CASLAGNYNEQFF.

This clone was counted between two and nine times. The CDR3 is CASSPSPIAGELFF. CDR3 in DNA: TGTGCCAGCAGCCCCTCCCCTATCGCCGGGGAGCTGTTTTTT. The V gene is TRBV7-3, the J gene TRBJ2-2, with unresolved D. V was shortened by 5 bases and J by 6 bases, with 13 bases between the two germline ends. This CDR3 is 14 amino acids long. Germline CDR1 SGHTA, CDR2 FQGTGA.

The CDR3 sequence: CASSHRGLSYNEQFF. In nucleotides, the CDR3 is TGTGCCAGCAGTCACAGGGGATTATCCTACAATGAGCAGTTCTTC. This rearrangement joins TRBV28 to TRBJ2-1; 7 bases agree with TRBD1. The CDR3 consists of 15 residues. Germline V gene sequence: CDR1 MDHEN, CDR2 SYDVKM. V was clipped by 5 bases and J by 1 base; unmatched bases: 5.

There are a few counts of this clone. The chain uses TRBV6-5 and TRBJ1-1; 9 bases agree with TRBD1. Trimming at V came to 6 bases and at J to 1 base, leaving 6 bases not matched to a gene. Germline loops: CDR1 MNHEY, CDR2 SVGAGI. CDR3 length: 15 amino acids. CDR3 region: CASSLQGAWNTEAFF. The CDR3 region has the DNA TGTGCCAGCAGCCTACAGGGGGCTTGGAACACTGAAGCTTTCTTT.

This CDR3 reads CASSYRTSTTYEQYF. DNA for the CDR3: TGTGCCAGCAGTTATAGAACTAGCACAACCTACGAGCAGTACTTC. This chain uses TRBV6-6 with TRBJ2-7; a possible D gene is TRBD2 (6 bases). Trimming took 3 bases from V and 2 from J, leaving 14 bases between them. CDR1 and CDR2 (germline): MNHNY, SVGAGI (reference sequence). The CDR3 has 15 amino acids.

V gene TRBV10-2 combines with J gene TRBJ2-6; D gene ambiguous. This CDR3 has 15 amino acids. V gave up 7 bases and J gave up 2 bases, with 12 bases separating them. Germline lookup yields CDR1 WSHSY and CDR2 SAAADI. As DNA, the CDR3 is TGCGCCAGCAACGCCGCCGGAGCTGGGGCCAACGTCCTGACTTTC. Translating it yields CASNAAGAGANVLTF.

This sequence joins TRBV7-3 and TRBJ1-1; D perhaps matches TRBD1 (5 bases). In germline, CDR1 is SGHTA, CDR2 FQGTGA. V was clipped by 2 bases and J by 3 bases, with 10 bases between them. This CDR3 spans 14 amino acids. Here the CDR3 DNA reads TGTGCCAGCAGCTTAGGGCAGGGCCACACTGAAGCTTTCTTT. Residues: CASSLGQGHTEAFF.

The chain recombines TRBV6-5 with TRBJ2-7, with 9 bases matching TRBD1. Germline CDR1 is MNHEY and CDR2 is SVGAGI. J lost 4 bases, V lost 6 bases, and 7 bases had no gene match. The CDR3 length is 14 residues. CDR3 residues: CASRPGQGTYEQYF. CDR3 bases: TGTGCCAGCAGGCCGGGACAGGGTACGTACGAGCAGTACTTC.

The CDR3 sequence is CASSLGDRGSESYEQYF. Here the CDR3 DNA reads TGTGCCAGCAGCTTAGGAGACAGGGGTAGCGAGTCCTACGAGCAGTACTTC. This chain uses TRBV7-2 with TRBJ2-7; 8 positions agree with TRBD1. Losses at the gene ends were 1 base for V and 1 base for J; bases not matched to a gene: 9. The CDR3 loop spans 17 amino acids. Germline V gene sequence: CDR1 SGHTA, CDR2 FQGNSA.

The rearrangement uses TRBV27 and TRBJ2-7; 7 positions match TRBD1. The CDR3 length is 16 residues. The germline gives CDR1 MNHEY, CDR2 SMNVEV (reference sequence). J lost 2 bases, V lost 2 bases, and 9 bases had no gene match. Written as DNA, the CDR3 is TGTGCCAGCAGTTTAGTGGGGACAGCAATCGCCTACGAGCAGTACTTC. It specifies CASSLVGTAIAYEQYF.

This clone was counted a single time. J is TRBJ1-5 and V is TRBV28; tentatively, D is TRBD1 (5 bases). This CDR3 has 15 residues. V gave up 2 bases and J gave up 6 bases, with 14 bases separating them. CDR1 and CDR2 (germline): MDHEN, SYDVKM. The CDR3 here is CASSLLGRVLQPQHF. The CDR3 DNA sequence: TGTGCCAGCAGTTTACTTGGCAGGGTTCTTCAGCCCCAGCATTTT. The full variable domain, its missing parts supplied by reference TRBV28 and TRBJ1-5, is DVKVTQSSRYLVKRTGEKVFLECVQDMDHENMFWYRQDPGLGLRLIYFSYDVKMKEKGDIPEGYSVSREKKERFSLILESASTNQTSMYLCASSLLGRVLQPQHFGDGTRLSIL.

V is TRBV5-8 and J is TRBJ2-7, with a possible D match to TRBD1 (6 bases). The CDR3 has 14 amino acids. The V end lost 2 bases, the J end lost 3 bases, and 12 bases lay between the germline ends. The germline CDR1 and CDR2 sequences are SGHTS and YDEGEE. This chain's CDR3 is CASSFRTAGYEQYF. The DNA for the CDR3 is TGTGCCAGCAGCTTCCGGACAGCTGGCTACGAGCAGTACTTC.

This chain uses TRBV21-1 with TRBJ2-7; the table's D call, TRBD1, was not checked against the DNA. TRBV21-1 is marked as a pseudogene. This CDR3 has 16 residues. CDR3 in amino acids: CASSKGADRSPYEQYF. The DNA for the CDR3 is TGTGCCAGCAGCAAAGGAGCGGACAGGTCACCCTACGAGCAGTACTTC.

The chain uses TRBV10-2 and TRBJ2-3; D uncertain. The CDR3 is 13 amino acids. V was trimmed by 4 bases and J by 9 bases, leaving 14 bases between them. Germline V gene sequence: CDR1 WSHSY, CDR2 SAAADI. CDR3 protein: CASSGAGLLTQYF. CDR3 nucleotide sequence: TGCGCCAGCAGTGGGGCAGGTCTACTCACGCAGTATTTT.

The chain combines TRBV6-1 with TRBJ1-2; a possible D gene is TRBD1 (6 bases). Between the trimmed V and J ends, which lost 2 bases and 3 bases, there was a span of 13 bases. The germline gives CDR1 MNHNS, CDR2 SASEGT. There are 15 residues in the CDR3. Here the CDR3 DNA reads TGTGCCAGCAGTGAAAACACAGGGCCCTACTATGGCTACACCTTC. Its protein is CASSENTGPYYGYTF.

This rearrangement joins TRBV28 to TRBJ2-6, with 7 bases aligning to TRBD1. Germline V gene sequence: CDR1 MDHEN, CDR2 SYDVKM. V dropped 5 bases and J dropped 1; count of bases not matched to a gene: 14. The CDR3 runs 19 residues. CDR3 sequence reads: CASSPTPGQKQSGANVLTF. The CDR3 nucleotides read TGTGCCAGCAGTCCCACTCCGGGACAGAAGCAATCTGGGGCCAACGTCCTGACTTTC.

The CDR3 DNA is TGTGCCAGCAGCAGAGATTTTCAGGGTTACTACGAGCAGTACTTC. Translating it yields CASSRDFQGYYEQYF. The chain employs TRBV27 and TRBJ2-7, with TRBD1 as a possible D gene (5 bases). Per germline, CDR1 MNHEY and CDR2 SMNVEV (reference sequence). Deletions cut 6 bases from V and 3 bases from J, with 18 bases between. The CDR3 totals 15 residues.